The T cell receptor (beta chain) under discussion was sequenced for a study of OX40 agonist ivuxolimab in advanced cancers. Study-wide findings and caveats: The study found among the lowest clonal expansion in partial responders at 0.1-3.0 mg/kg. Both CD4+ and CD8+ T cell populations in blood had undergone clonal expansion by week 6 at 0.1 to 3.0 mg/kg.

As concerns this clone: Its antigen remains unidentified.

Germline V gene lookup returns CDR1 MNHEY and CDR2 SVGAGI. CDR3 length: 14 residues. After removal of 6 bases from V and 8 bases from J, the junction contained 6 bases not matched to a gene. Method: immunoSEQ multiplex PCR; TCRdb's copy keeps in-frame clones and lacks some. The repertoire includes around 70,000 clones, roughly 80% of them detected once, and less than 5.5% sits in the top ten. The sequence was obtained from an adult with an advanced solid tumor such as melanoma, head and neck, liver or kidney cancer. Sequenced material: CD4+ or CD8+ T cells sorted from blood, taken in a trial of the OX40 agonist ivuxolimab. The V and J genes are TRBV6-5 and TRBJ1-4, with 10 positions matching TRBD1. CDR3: CASSSGTGAEKLFF. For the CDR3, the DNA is TGTGCCAGCAGCTCCGGGACAGGGGCCGAAAAACTGTTTTTT.